This TCR beta chain was recovered during a study of T cell responses to AZD1222 COVID-19 vaccine. A note on this clone: Its antigen is still unknown.

Points from the study as a whole: Regions 160-218 and 743-854 dominated among vaccine-associated CD4 TCRs spanning spike. Recipients of two AZD1222 doses showed rising Spike-specific TCR breadth and depth.

The trim removed 2 bases at V and 8 bases at J, leaving 8 bases unmatched. Germline V gene data show CDR1 as SQVTM and CDR2 as ANQGSEA. This CDR3 comprises 14 residues. Assay: immunoSEQ multiplex PCR; the TCRdb copy retains only in-frame clones and omits some. The table shows over 85,000 clones, with approximately 89% occurring only once. This sequence was found in an adult who received the AZD1222 COVID-19 vaccine. The chain couples TRBV29-1 to TRBJ2-3; the match to TRBD1 covers 9 bases. The starting material was peripheral blood, obtained 28 days after the second AZD1222 dose. CDR3 sequence: CSVEWGTGSGTQYF. DNA for the CDR3: TGCAGCGTTGAATGGGGGACAGGGTCTGGTACGCAGTATTTT.